This T cell receptor (beta chain) came from a study of regulatory T cells in long-lasting Graves disease (dated by TCRdb to 2020 to 2023). At the level of the whole study: To count as having persistent Graves' disease, a patient had to have received antithyroid drug treatment for over 5 years with TSH receptor autoantibodies remaining persistently positive. Persistent Graves' disease patients were compared with newly diagnosed Graves' disease patients by peripheral blood TCR sequencing and RNA sequencing. The study was registered as a clinical trial and conducted in China. TCR sequencing covered some 13 persistent and 20 newly diagnosed Graves' disease patients, around 35 samples in total. In the clinical cohort, patients with persistent Graves' disease had used antithyroid drugs for an average of roughly 10 years. On the study overall, not on this receptor specifically: Persistent patients shared more public clonotypes among themselves (under 3,000) than newly diagnosed patients did (about 900). Persistent Graves' disease patients showed lower TCR Shannon entropy and fewer highly expanded clones than newly diagnosed patients, suggesting clonal expansion. The small sample size was acknowledged by the authors as a limitation that may reduce accuracy. Only peripheral blood was studied, because thyroid tissue, the primary lesion, was inaccessible. Sequencing and analysis were limited to the TCR beta chain.

This clonotype was observed a handful of times. Its target antigen remains unknown. Qualities for individual bases were not recorded, and no much larger clone is one base off. The receptor library was made with multiplex PCR. The data were produced on an Illumina HiSeq 4000. CDR3 regions were amplified by Arm-PCR with iRepertoire HTBI primers to construct TCR beta libraries. PCR products were gel purified before sequencing. Under the source paper's analysis protocol: Across samples, about 63 TRBV and approximately 15 TRBJ segments were identified and used for gene usage analysis of CDR3 amino acid clonotypes. COPE and FqMerger were used to merge the filtered high-quality paired reads into contigs. BLAST was used to align contigs to IMGT TRBV, TRBD and TRBJ reference genes, with CDR3 defined following IMGT. Highly expanded clones were defined as clonotypes with a frequency above 0.1%. Repertoire diversity was measured by Shannon entropy, and V-J evenness by the Gini coefficient. A clonotype found in more than one individual was treated as public. TCRdb trimmed the raw reads at Q25, called clones with MiXCR and kept productive beta chains. When rows share a CDR3 protein, they turn into one entry using the most common DNA and genes. For this entry, the V and J calls and clone size follow TCRdb and not the study's own pipeline. This sample has around 460,000 distinct CDR3 sequences in its table, and 22% of those were observed once. Around 13% of the sample is in the top ten clones.

The time point tag for this specimen amounts to: persistent/refractory GD, antithyroid drugs over 5 years with positive TRAb. For both TCR sequencing and RNA sequencing, RNA was extracted from PBMCs in TRIzol. The diagnosis of Graves' disease followed American Thyroid Association guidelines. The patients came from an endocrinology department in Xi'an, China. Each patient gave 7 to 9.5 milliliters of peripheral blood, collected in an EDTA anticoagulant tube. Ficoll Paque Plus density gradient separation was used to isolate PBMCs, and no further T cell sorting was performed. RNA quality was checked with an Agilent 2100 Bioanalyzer and agarose gel, and concentration with a NanoDrop 2000. The specimen was peripheral blood mononuclear cells (PBMCs), collected when the disease was refractory, from a patient treated with antithyroid drugs. The TCR originated in a female donor with Graves disease.

The CDR3 reads CSARETGGRPQHF. The DNA reads TGCAGTGCTAGGGAGACCGGAGGACGGCCCCAGCATTTT. Recombination joined TRBV20-1 with TRBJ1-5, with no reliable assignment of the D segment. Including cysteine and phenylalanine, the CDR3 has 13 amino acids. The only DNA kept is the CDR3, 39 bases in frame from the first base. Trimming removed 3 bases from V and 9 bases from J, leaving 15 bases between the germline ends. Sequences DFQATT (CDR1) and SNEGSKA (CDR2) are obtained from the germline V gene (reference sequence).